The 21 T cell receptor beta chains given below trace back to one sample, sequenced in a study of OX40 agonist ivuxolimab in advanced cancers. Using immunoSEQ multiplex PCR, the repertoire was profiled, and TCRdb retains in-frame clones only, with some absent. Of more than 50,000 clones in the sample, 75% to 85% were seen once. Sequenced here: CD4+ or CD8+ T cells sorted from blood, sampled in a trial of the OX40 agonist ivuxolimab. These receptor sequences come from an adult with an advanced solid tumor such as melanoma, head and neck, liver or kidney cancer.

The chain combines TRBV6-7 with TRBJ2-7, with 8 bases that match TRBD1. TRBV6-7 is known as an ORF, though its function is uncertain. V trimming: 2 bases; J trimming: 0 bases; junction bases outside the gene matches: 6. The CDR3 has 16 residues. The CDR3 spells CASSYGNRGSSYEQYF. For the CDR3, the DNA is TGTGCCAGCAGTTACGGGAACAGGGGGAGCTCCTACGAGCAGTACTTC.

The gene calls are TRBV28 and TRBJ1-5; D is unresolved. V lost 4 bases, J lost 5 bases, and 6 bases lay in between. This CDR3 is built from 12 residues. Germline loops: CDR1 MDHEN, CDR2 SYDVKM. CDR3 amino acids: CASSSRHQPQHF. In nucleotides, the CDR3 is TGTGCCAGCAGTTCCCGACATCAGCCCCAGCATTTT.

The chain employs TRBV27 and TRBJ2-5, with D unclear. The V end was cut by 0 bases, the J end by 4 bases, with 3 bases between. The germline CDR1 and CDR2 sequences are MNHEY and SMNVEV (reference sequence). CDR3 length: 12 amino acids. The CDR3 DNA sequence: TGTGCCAGCAGTTTATCGAGAGAGACCCAGTACTTC. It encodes CASSLSRETQYF.

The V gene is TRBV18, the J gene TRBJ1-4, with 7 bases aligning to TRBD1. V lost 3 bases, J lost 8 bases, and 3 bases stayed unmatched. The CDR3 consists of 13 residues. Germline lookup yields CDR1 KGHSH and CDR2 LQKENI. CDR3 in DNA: TGTGCCAGCTCACCGACAGGGAAAGAAAAACTGTTTTTT. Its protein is CASSPTGKEKLFF.

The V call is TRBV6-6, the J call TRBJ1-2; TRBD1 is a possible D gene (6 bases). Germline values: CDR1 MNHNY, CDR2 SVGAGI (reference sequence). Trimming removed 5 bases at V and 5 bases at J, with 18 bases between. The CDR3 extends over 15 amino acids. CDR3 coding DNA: TGTGCCAGCAGTCCGAAACAGGGAGGAGGGTATGGCTACACCTTC. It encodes CASSPKQGGGYGYTF.

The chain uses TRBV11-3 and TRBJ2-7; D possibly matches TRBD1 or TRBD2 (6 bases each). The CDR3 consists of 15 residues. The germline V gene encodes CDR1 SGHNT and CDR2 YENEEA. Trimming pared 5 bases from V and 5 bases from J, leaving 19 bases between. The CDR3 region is CASSPLEFRGHEQYF. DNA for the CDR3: TGTGCCAGCAGCCCGCTCGAATTTCGGGGGCACGAGCAGTACTTC.

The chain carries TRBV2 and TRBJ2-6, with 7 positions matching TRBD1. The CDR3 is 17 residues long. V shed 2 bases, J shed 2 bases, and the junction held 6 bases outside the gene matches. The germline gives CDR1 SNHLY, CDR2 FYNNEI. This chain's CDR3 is CASSETLTGAGANVLTF. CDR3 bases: TGTGCCAGCAGTGAAACTTTAACAGGGGCTGGGGCCAACGTCCTGACTTTC.

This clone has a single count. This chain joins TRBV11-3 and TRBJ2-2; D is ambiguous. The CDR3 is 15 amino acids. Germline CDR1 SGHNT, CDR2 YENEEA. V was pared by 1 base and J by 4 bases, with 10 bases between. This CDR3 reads CASSLGFQSTGELFF. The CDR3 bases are TGTGCCAGCAGCTTAGGTTTCCAATCCACCGGGGAGCTGTTTTTT.

The CDR3 nucleotides are TGTGCCAGCAGTACCTCCGGGGCCAGCTCCTACGAGCAGTACTTC. This translates into CASSTSGASSYEQYF. The rearrangement links TRBV6-6 to TRBJ2-7; the D call may be TRBD1 or TRBD2 (5 bases each). The CDR3 is 15 amino acids. The V gene lost 5 bases and the J gene lost 0 bases, with 14 bases spanning the gap. Germline CDR1 is MNHNY and CDR2 is SVGAGI (reference sequence).

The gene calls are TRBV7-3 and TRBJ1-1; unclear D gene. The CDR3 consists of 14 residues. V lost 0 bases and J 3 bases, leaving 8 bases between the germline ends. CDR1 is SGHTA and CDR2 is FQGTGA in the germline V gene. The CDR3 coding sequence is TGTGCCAGCAGCTTAACGTCGGGGTACACTGAAGCTTTCTTT. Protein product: CASSLTSGYTEAFF. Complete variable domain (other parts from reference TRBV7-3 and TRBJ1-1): GAGVSQTPSNKVTEKGKYVELRCDPISGHTALYWYRQSLGQGPEFLIYFQGTGAADDSGLPNDRFFAVRPEGSVSTLKIQRTERGDSAVYLCASSLTSGYTEAFFGQGTRLTVV.

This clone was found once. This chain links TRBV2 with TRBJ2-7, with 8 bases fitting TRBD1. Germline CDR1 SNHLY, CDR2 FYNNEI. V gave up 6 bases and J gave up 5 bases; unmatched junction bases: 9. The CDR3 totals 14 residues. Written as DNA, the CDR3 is TGTGCCAGCAGAGAGGACAGGGAAAAAAACGAGCAGTACTTC. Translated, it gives CASREDREKNEQYF.

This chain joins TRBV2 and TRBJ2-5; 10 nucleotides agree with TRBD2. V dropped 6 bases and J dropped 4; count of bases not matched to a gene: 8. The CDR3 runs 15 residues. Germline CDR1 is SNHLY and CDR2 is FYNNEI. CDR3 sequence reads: CASSISLAGRETQYF. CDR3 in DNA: TGTGCCAGCAGCATCTCACTAGCGGGGAGAGAGACCCAGTACTTC.

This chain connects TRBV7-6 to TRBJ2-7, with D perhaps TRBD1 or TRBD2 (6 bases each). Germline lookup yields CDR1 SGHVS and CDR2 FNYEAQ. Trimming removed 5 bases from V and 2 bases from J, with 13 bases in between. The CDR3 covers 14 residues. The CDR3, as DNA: TGTGCCAGCAGCCCCGGGGGACAAGCCTACGAGCAGTACTTC. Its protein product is CASSPGGQAYEQYF.

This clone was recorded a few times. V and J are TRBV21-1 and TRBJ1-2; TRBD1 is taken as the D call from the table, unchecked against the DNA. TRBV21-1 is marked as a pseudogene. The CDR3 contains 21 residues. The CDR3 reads CASIPHKRQGEGRKGNYGYTF. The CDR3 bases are TGTGCCAGCATCCCGCACAAACGACAGGGGGAGGGTAGGAAGGGTAACTATGGCTACACCTTC.

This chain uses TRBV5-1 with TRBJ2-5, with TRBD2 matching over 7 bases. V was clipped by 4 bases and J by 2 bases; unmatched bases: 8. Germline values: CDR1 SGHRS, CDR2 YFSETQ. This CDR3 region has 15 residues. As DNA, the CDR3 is TGCGCCAGCAGCCAGGGACTATTGAGACAAGAGACCCAGTACTTC. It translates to CASSQGLLRQETQYF.

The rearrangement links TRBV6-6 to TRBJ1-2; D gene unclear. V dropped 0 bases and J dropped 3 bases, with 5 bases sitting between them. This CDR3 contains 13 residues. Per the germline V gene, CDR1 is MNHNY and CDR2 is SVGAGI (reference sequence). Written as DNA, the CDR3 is TGTGCCAGCAGTTACTCACCTTACTATGGCTACACCTTC. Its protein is CASSYSPYYGYTF.

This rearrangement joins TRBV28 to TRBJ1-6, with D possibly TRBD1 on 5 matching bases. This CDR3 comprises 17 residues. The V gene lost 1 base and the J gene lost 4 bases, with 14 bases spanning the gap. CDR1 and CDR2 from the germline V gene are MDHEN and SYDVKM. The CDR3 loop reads CASSLSRAAQYNSPLHF. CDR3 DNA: TGTGCCAGCAGTTTATCCAGGGCGGCGCAGTATAATTCACCCCTCCACTTT.

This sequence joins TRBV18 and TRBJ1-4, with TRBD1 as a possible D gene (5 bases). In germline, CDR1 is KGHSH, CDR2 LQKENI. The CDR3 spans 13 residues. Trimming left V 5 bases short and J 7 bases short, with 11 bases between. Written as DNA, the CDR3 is TGTGCCAGCTCAGAGGCAGGGAGTGAAAAACTGTTTTTT. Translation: CASSEAGSEKLFF. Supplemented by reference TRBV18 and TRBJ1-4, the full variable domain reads NAGVMQNPRHLVRRRGQEARLRCSPMKGHSHVYWYRQLPEEGLKFMVYLQKENIIDESGMPKERFSAEFPKEGPSILRIQQVVRGDSAAYFCASSEAGSEKLFFGSGTQLSVL.

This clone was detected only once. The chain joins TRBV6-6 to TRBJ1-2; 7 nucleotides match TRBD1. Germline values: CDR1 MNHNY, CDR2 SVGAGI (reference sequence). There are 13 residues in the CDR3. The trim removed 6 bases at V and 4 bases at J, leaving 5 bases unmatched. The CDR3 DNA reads TGTGCCAGCAGCCCGGGACAGATCTATGGCTACACCTTC. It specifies CASSPGQIYGYTF.

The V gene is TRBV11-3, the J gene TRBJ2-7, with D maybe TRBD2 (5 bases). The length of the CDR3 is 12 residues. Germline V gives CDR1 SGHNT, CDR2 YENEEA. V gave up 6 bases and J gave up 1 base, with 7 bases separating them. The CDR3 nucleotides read TGTGCCAGCAGGGGGAGATCCTACGAGCAGTACTTC. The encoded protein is CASRGRSYEQYF.

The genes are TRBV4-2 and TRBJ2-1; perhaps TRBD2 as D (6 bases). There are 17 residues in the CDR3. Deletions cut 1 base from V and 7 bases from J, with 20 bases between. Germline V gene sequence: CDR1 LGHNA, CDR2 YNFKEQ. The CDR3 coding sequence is TGTGCCAGCAGCCAAGCAACAACGAGTGGGGGGATGAATGAGCAGTTCTTC. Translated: CASSQATTSGGMNEQFF.